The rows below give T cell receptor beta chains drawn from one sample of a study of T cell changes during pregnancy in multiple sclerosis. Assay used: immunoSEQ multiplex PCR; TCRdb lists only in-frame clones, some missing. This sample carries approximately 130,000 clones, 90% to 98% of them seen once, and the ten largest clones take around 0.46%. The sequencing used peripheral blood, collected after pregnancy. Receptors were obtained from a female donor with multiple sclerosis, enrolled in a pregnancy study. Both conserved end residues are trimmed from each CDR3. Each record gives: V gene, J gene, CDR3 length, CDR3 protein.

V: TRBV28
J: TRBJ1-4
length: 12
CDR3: ASSLMQGSEKLF

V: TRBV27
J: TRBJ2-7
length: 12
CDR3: ASSATGATGGQY

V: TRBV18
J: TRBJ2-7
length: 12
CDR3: ASSPPTGSYEQY

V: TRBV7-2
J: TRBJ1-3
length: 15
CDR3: ASSSRTGGAPGNTIY

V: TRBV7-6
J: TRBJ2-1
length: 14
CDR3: ASSLLAGQSYNEQF

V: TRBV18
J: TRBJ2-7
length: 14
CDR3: ASSPLDRVFGYEQY

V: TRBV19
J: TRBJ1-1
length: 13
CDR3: ASSIARTGNTEAF

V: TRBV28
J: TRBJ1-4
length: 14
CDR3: ASSTGTGKPNEKLF

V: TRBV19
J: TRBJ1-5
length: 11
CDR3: ASIDRVGQPQH

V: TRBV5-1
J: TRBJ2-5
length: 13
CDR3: ASSLVFAVQETQY

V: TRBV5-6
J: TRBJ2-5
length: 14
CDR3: ASSDRDRGHQETQY

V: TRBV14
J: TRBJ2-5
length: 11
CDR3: ASSQQGRETQY

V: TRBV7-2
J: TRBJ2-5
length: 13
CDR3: ASSQTSGRAETQY

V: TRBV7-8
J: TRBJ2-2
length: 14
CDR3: ASSSSRVVTAGELF

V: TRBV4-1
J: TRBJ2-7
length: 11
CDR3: ASSQSIRGEQY

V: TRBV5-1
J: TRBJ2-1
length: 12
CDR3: ASSLESSYNEQF

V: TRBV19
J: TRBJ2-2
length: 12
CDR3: ASRVAGVPGELF

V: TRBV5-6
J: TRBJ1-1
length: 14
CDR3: ASSPWDSLRNTEAF

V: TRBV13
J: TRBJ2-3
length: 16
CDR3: ASNTVGLAELPTDTQY

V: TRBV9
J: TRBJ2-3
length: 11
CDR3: ASSVRVSDTQY

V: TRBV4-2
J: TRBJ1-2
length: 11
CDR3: ASSQTVNYGYT

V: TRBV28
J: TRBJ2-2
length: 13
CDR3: ASSPRTAVPGELF

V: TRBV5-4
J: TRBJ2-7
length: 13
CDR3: ASSSDRGHYYEQY

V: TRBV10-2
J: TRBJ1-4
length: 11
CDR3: ASARGAHEKLF

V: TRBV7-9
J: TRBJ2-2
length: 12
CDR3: ASSSSGLTGELF

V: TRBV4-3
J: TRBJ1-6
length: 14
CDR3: ASSLFSGQSNSPLH

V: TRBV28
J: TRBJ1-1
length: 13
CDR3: ASSLRGSLGTEAF

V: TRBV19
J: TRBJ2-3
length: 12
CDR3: ASSTGLAGDTQY

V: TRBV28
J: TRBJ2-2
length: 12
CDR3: ASHPVAGTGELF

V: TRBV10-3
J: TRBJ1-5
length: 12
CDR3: AISVRQGPQPQH

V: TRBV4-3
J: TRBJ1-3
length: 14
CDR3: ASSPSTGYSGNTIY

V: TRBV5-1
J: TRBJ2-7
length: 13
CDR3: ASSLSLADTYEQY

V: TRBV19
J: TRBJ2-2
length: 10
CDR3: ASSIASGELF

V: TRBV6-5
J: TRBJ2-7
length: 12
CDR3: ASSHPGLVNEQY

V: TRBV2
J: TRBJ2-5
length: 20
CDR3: ASTAIPGFVVLSSTSQETQY

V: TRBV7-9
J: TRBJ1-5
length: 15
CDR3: ASSSGPGRSDDQPQH

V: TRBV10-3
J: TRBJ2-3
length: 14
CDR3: AISESLAGSTDTQY

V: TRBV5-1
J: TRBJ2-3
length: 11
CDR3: ASSSSKADTQY

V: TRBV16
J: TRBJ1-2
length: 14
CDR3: ASSSHSDRGIYGYT

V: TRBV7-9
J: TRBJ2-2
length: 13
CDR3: ASSLYITNTGELF

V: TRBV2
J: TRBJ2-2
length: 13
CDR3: ASSEQGPNTGELF

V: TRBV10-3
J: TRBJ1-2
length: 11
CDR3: AISPRQAYGYT

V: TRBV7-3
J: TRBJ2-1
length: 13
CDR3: ASSGLDSLYNEQF

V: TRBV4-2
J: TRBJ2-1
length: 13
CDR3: ASSPLPRERDEQF

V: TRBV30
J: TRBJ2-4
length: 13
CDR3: AWSTEPLAKNIQY

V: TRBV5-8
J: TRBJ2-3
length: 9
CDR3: ASSLIDAQY

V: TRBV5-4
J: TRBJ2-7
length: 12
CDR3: ASSLGGQAYEQY

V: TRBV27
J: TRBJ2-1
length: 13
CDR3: ASSPLSGGLAEQF

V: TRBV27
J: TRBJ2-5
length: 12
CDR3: ASSLIAGGDAQY

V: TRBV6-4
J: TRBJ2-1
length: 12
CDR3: ASSPGSGGFEQF

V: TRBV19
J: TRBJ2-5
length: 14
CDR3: ASSTRSRTGQETQY

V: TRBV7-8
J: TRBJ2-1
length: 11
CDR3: ASSPQPSGEQF

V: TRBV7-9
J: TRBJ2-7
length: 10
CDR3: ASSSSTSEQY

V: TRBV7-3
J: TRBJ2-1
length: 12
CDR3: ASSLGLAGGSQF

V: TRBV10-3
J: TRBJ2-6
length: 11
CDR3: AISGAGANVLT

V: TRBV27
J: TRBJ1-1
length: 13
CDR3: ASTRDRGSNTEAF

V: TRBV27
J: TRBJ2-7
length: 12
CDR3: ASSLSGTYGEQY